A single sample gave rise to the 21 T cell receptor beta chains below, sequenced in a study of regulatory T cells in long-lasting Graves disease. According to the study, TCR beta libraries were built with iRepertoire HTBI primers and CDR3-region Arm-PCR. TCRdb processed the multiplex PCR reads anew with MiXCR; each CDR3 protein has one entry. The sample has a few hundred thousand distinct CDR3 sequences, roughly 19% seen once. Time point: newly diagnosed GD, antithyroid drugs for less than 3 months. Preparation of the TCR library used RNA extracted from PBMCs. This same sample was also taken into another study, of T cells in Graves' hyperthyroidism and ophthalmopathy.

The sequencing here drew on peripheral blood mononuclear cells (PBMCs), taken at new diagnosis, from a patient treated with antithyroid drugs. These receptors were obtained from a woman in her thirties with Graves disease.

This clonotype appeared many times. CDR3 sequence reads: CASSQGGGVYEQYF. The CDR3 region has the DNA TGTGCCAGCAGTCAAGGGGGGGGCGTTTACGAGCAGTACTTC. The chain carries TRBV6-2 or TRBV6-3 and TRBJ2-7; D might be TRBD2 (7 bases). This CDR3 comprises 14 residues. V shed 5 bases and J shed 4 bases, with 15 bases lying between them. Germline V gene lookup returns CDR1 MNHEY and CDR2 SVGEGT.

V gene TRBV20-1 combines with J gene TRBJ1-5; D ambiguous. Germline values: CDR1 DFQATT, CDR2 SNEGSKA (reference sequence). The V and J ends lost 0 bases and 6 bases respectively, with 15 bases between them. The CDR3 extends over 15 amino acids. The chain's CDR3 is CSARDFRLVSQPQHF. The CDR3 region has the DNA TGCAGTGCTAGAGACTTCAGGCTTGTCAGTCAGCCCCAGCATTTT.

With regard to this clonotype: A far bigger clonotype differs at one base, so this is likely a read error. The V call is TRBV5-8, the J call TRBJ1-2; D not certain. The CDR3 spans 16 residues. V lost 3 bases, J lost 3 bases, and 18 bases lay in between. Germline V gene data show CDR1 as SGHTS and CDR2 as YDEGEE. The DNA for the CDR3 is TGTGCCAGCAGCTCCGTCCCGCTGACGGTCGACTATGGCTACACCTTC. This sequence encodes CASSSVPLTVDYGYTF.

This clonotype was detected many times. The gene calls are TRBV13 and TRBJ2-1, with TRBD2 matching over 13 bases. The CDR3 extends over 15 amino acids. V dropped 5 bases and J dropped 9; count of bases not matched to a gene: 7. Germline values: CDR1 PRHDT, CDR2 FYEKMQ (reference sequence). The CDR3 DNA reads TGTGCCAGCAGCCAAGGACTAGCGGGAGTTGTTGAGCAGTTCTTC. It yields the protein CASSQGLAGVVEQFF.

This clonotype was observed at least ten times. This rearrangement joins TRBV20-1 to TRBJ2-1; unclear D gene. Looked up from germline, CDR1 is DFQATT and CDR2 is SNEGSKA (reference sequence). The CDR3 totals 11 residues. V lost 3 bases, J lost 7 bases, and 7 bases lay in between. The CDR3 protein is CSARTINEQFF. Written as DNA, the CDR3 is TGCAGTGCTAGGACGATTAATGAGCAGTTCTTC.

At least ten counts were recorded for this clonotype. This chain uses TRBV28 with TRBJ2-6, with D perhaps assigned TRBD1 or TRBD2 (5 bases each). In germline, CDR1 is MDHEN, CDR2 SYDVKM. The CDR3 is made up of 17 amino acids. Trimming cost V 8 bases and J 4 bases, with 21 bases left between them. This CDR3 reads CASRWAGASSGANVLTF. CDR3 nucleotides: TGTGCCAGCCGGTGGGCCGGGGCTTCATCCGGGGCCAACGTCCTGACTTTC.

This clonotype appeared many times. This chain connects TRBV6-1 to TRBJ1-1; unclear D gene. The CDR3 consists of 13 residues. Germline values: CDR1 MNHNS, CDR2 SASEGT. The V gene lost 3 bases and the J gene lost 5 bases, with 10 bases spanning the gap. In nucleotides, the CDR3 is TGTGCCAGCAGTGAGGAGGCGTGGACTGAAGCTTTCTTT. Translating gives CASSEEAWTEAFF.

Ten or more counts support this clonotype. CDR3 sequence reads: CATSEPSGRLETQYF. CDR3 sequence (DNA): TGTGCCACCAGTGAGCCTAGCGGGAGGCTTGAGACCCAGTACTTC. The V and J genes are TRBV24-1 and TRBJ2-5; 11 bases map to TRBD2. Germline lookup yields CDR1 KGHDR and CDR2 SFDVKD. The CDR3 is 15 residues long. V lost 4 bases and J lost 5; bases outside the gene matches: 5.

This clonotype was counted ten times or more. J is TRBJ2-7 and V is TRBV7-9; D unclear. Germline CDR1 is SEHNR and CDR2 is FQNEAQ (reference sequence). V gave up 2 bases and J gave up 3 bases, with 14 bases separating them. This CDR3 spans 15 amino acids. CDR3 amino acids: CASSLKTPSRYEQYF. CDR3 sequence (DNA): TGTGCCAGCAGCTTAAAGACACCCTCACGCTACGAGCAGTACTTC.

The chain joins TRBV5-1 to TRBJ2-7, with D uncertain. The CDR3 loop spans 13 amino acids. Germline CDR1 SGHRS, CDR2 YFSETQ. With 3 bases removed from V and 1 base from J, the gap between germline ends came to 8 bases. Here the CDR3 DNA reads TGCGCCAGCAGCTCGTTTGAGTCCTACGAGCAGTACTTC. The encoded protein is CASSSFESYEQYF.

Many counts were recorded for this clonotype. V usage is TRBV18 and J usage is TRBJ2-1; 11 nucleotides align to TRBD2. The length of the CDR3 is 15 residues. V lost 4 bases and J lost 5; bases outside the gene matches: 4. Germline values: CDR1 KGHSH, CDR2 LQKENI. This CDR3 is CASSRQGLADNEQFF. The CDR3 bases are TGTGCCAGCTCACGACAGGGACTAGCGGACAATGAGCAGTTCTTC.

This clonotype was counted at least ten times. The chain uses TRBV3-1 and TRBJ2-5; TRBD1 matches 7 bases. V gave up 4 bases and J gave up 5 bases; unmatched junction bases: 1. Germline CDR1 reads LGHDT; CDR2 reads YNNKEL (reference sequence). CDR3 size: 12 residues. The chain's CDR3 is CASSPRGETQYF. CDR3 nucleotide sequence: TGTGCCAGCAGCCCCAGGGGGGAGACCCAGTACTTC.

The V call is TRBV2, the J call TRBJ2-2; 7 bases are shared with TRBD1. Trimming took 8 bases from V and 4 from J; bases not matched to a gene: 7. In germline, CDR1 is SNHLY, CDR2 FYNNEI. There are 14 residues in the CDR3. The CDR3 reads CASGRQGITGELFF. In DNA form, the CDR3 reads TGTGCCAGCGGGCGACAGGGAATCACCGGGGAGCTGTTTTTT.

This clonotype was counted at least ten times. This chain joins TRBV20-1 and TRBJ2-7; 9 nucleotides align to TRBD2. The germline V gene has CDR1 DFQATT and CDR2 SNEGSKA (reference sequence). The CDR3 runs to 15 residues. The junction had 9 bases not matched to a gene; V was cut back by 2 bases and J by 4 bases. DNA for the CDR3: TGCAGTGCTAGATATAGCGGGGGACCTCCTTACGAGCAGTACTTC. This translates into CSARYSGGPPYEQYF.

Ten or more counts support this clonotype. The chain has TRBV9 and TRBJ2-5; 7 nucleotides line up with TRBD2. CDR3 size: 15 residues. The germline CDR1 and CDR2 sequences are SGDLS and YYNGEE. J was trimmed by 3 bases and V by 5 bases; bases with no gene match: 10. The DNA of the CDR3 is TGTGCCAGCAGTCGTTCTAGCGGAGCGAAAGAGACCCAGTACTTC. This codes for CASSRSSGAKETQYF.

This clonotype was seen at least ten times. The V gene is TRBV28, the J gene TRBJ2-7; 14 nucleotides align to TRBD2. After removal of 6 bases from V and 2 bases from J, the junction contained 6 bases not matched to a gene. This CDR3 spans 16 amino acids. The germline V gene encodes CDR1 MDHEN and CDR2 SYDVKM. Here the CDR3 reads CASSLGGLAGAYEQYF. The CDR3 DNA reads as TGTGCCAGCAGCTTGGGGGGACTAGCGGGAGCCTACGAGCAGTACTTC.

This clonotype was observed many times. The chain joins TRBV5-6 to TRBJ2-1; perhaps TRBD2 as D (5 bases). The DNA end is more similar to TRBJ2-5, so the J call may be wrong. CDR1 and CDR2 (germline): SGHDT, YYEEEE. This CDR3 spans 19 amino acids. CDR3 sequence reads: CASSLAGVWAVGPQETQYF. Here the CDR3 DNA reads TGTGCCAGCAGCTTGGCCGGGGTTTGGGCTGTTGGTCCACAAGAGACCCAGTACTTC.

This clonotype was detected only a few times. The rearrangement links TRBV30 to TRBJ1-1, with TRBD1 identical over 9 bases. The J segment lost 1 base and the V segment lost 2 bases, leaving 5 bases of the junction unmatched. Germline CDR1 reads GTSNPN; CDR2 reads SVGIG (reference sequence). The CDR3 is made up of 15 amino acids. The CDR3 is CAWSPLDRGNTEAFF. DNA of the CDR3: TGTGCCTGGAGTCCTTTGGACAGGGGGAACACTGAAGCTTTCTTT.

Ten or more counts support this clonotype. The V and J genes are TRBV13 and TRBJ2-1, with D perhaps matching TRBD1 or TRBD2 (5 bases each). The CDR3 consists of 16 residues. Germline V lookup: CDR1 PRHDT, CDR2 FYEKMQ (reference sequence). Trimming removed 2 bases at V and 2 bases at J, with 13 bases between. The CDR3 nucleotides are TGTGCCAGCAGCTTACCCCAGGGAGAAACCTACAATGAGCAGTTCTTC. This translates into CASSLPQGETYNEQFF. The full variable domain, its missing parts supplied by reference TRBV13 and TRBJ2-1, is AAGVIQSPRHLIKEKRETATLKCYPIPRHDTVYWYQQGPGQDPQFLISFYEKMQSDKGSIPDRFSAQQFSDYHSELNMSSLELGDSALYFCASSLPQGETYNEQFFGPGTRLTVL.

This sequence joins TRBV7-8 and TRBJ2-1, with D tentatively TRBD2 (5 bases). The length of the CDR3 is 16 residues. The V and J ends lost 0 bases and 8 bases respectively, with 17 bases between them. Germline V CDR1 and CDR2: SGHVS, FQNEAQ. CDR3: CASSLAGNRGYYEQFF. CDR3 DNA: TGTGCCAGCAGCTTAGCAGGGAATAGAGGGTACTATGAGCAGTTCTTC.

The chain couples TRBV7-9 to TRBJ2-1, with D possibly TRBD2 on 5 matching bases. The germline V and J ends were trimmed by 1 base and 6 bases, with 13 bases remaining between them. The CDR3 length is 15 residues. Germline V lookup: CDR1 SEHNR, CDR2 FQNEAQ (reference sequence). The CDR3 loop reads CASSLGGGWANEQFF. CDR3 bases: TGTGCCAGCAGCTTAGGAGGAGGTTGGGCCAATGAGCAGTTCTTC. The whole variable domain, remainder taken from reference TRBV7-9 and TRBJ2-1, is DTGVSQNPRHKITKRGQNVTFRCDPISEHNRLYWYRQTLGQGPEFLTYFQNEAQLEKSRLLSDRFSAERPKGSFSTLEIQRTEQGDSAMYLCASSLGGGWANEQFFGPGTRLTVL.